This paragraph reports one TCR beta chain. Measured with immunoSEQ multiplex PCR; TCRdb has only the in-frame clones, and not every one. The sample carries tens of thousands of clones, approximately 86% recorded once. The data were obtained in a study of blood T cell repertoires in COVID-19. Study information: Acute-phase and convalescent COVID-19 samples originated in the United States, Italy and Spain.

J lost 1 base, V lost 6 bases, and 9 bases had no gene match. CDR1 MNHEY and CDR2 SVGAGI come from the germline V gene. The CDR3 consists of 15 residues. This TCR was sampled from a man aged 35-49 years with COVID-19, enrolled during active disease. Sequencing was carried out using peripheral blood. The chain links TRBV6-5 to TRBJ2-7, with 7 bases fitting TRBD2. Here the CDR3 reads CASSRYSGSSYEQYF. The CDR3 DNA follows: TGTGCCAGCAGCCGATATAGCGGGTCGTCCTACGAGCAGTACTTC.